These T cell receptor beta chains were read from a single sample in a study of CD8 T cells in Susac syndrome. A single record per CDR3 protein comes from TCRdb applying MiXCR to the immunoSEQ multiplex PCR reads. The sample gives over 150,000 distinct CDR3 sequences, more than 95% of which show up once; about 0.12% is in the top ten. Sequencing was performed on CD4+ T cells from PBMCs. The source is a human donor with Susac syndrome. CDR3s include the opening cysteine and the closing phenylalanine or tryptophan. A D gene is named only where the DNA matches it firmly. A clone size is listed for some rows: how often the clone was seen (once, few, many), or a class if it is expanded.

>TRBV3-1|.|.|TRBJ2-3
CASSQDYRADTQYF
TGTGCCAGCAGCCAAGATTACAGGGCAGATACGCAGTATTTT
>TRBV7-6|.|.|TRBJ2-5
CASSPGTLQETQYF
TGTGCCAGCAGCCCTGGGACTTTACAAGAGACCCAGTACTTC
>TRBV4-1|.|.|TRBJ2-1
CASSQEGERDNEQFF
TGCGCCAGCAGCCAAGAGGGTGAGAGGGACAATGAGCAGTTCTTC
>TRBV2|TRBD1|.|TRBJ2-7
CASSAGTGGDEQYF
TGTGCCAGCAGCGCCGGGACAGGAGGGGACGAGCAGTACTTC
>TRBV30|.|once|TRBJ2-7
CAWRVPGLYF
TGTGCCTGGAGGGTTCCGGGACTCTACTTC
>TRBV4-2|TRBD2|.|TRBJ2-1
CASSPGLSGGEQFF
TGTGCCAGCAGCCCGGGACTATCAGGCGGTGAGCAGTTCTTC
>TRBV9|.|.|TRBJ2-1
CASSVGAGGVEQFF
TGTGCCAGCAGCGTGGGTGCGGGTGGGGTTGAGCAGTTCTTC
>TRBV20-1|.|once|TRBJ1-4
CSARGSGPATNEKLFF
TGCAGTGCTAGAGGTTCGGGGCCTGCAACTAATGAAAAACTGTTTTTT
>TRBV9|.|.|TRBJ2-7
CAPGDSSYEQYF
TGTGCCCCTGGAGACAGCTCCTACGAGCAGTACTTC
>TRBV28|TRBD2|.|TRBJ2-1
CASSSAQLAGRNNEQFF
TGTGCCAGCAGTTCCGCCCAACTAGCGGGAAGGAACAATGAGCAGTTCTTC
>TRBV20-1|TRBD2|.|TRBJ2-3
CSASRLAGVRDTQYF
TGCAGTGCTAGTAGACTAGCGGGAGTGAGAGATACGCAGTATTTT
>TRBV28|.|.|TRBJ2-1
CASRPQESSSYNEQFF
TGTGCCAGCAGACCTCAGGAATCCTCCTCCTACAATGAGCAGTTCTTC
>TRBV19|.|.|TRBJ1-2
CASSIFVRGPGGYTF
TGTGCCAGTAGTATTTTTGTGAGAGGCCCCGGAGGCTACACCTTC
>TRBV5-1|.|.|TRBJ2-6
CASSLGDRGAKRLTF
TGCGCCAGCAGCTTGGGAGATCGGGGAGCGAAGCGCCTGACTTTC
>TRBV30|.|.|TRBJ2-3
CAWCSLDTQYF
TGTGCCTGGTGCAGCCTGGATACGCAGTATTTT
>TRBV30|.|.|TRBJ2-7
CATSDRDEQYF
TGTGCCACCTCGGACAGAGACGAGCAGTACTTC
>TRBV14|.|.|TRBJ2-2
CASSQVSPGELFF
TGTGCCAGCAGCCAAGTGTCTCCCGGGGAGCTGTTTTTT
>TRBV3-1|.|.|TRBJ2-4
CASSRLGPGPIQYF
TGTGCCAGCAGCCGACTCGGGCCAGGGCCCATTCAGTACTTC
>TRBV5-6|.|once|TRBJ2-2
CASSLVPTGELFF
TGTGCCAGCAGCTTGGTTCCCACCGGGGAGCTGTTTTTT
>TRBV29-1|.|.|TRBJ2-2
CSVERADIFPGELFF
TGCAGCGTTGAGAGGGCAGATATATTTCCCGGGGAGCTGTTTTTT
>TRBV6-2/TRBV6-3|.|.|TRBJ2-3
CASSSSSWDTQYF
TGTGCCAGCAGTTCATCGAGCTGGGATACGCAGTATTTT
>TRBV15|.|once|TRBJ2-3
CATSRDKAADTQYF
TGTGCCACCAGCAGAGATAAGGCGGCAGATACGCAGTATTTT
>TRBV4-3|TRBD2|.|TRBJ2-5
CASSQDFPPSGQETQYF
TGCGCCAGCAGCCAAGATTTTCCTCCTAGCGGCCAAGAGACCCAGTACTTC
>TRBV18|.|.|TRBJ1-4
CASSPQEVRSNEKLFF
TGTGCCAGCTCACCACAGGAGGTACGATCGAATGAAAAACTGTTTTTT
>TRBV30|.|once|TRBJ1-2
CASGPGNGYTF
TGTGCCTCCGGTCCCGGTAATGGCTACACCTTC
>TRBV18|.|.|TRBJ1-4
CASSPYTGTSHNEKLFF
TGTGCCAGCTCACCTTACACAGGAACATCACATAATGAAAAACTGTTTTTT
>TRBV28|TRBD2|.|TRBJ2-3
CASSLRTSVSTDTQYF
TGTGCCAGCAGCCTAAGGACTAGCGTGAGCACAGATACGCAGTATTTT
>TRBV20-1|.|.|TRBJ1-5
CSVPRAGFNQPQHF
TGCAGTGTGCCACGGGCAGGGTTCAATCAGCCCCAGCATTTT
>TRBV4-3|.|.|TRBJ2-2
CASSQLLAATGELFF
TGCGCCAGCAGCCAACTCCTCGCTGCCACCGGGGAGCTGTTTTTT
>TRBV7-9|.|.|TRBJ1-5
CASSSEGPQHF
TGTGCCAGCAGCAGTGAGGGGCCCCAGCATTTT
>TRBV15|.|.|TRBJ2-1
CATSRVGGTPVDEQFF
TGTGCCACCAGCAGAGTCGGCGGGACACCCGTGGATGAGCAGTTCTTC
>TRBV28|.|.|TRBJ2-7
CASSSGLGVPYEQYF
TGTGCCAGCAGTTCCGGCCTAGGGGTTCCCTACGAGCAGTACTTC
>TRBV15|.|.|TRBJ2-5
CATSRVPDTQETQYF
TGTGCCACCAGCAGAGTTCCAGACACCCAAGAGACCCAGTACTTC
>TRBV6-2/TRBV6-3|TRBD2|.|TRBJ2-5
CASSYGFSGREETQYF
TGTGCCAGCAGTTACGGGTTTAGCGGGAGGGAAGAGACCCAGTACTTC
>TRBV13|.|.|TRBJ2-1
CASSLGQNAVHWEQFF
TGTGCCAGCAGCTTAGGCCAAAATGCGGTTCATTGGGAGCAGTTCTTC
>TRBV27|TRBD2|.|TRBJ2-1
CASSSGRAYNEQFF
TGTGCCAGCAGTAGCGGGAGGGCCTACAATGAGCAGTTCTTC
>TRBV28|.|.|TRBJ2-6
CASTPQSSPGANVLTF
TGTGCCAGCACCCCCCAAAGCTCCCCTGGGGCCAACGTCCTGACTTTC
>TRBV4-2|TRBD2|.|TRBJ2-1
CASSQVGPGGSYNEQFF
TGTGCCAGCAGCCAAGTGGGGCCGGGCGGGAGCTACAATGAGCAGTTCTTC
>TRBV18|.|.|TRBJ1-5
CASSPGDDQPQHF
TGTGCCAGCTCACCAGGGGATGATCAGCCCCAGCATTTT
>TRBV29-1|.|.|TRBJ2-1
CSVEPTGNEQFF
TGCAGCGTTGAACCGACCGGGAATGAGCAGTTCTTC
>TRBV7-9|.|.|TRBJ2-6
CASSLGAPSLSGANVLTF
TGTGCCAGCAGCTTAGGGGCGCCGTCTCTCTCCGGGGCCAACGTCCTGACTTTC
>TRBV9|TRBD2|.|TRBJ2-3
CASSGRLASTQYF
TGTGCCAGCAGCGGTAGACTAGCAAGTACGCAGTATTTT
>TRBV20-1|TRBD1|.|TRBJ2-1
CSASGQNNEQFF
TGCAGTGCTTCGGGACAGAACAATGAGCAGTTCTTC
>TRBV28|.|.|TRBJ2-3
CASSPGGAGTDTQYF
TGTGCCAGCAGCCCCGGTGGGGCGGGTACAGATACGCAGTATTTT
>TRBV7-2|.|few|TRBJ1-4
CASSLGGRQGMEKLFF
TGTGCCAGCAGCTTAGGCGGTCGGCAGGGGATGGAAAAACTGTTTTTT
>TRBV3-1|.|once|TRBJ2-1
CASSHLRAGPISYNEQFF
TGTGCCAGCAGCCACCTCCGAGCGGGTCCGATCTCCTACAATGAGCAGTTCTTC
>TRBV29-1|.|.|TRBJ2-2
CSADEGGTGELFF
TGCAGCGCTGATGAGGGGGGGACCGGGGAGCTGTTTTTT
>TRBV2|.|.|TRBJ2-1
CASARGGVGEQFF
TGTGCCAGCGCCCGTGGAGGAGTAGGTGAGCAGTTCTTC
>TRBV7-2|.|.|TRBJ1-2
CASSLVTYGYTF
TGTGCCAGCAGCCTAGTGACCTATGGCTACACCTTC
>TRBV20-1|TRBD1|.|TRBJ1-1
CSARGTGQHAEAFF
TGCAGTGCTAGAGGGACAGGACAACACGCTGAAGCTTTCTTT
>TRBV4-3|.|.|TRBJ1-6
CASSQGSGPSSPLHF
TGCGCCAGCAGCCAAGGATCTGGGCCCAGTTCACCCCTCCACTTT
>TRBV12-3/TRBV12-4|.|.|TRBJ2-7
CASSFILGSSYEQYF
TGTGCCAGCAGCTTCATTTTAGGCTCATCCTACGAGCAGTACTTC
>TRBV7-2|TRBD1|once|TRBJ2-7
CASSLAGTGKYEQYF
TGTGCCAGCAGCTTAGCGGGGACAGGGAAATACGAGCAGTACTTC
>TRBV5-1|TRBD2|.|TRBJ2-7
CASSPFGRTSYEQYF
TGCGCCAGCAGCCCTTTCGGGAGGACCTCCTACGAGCAGTACTTC